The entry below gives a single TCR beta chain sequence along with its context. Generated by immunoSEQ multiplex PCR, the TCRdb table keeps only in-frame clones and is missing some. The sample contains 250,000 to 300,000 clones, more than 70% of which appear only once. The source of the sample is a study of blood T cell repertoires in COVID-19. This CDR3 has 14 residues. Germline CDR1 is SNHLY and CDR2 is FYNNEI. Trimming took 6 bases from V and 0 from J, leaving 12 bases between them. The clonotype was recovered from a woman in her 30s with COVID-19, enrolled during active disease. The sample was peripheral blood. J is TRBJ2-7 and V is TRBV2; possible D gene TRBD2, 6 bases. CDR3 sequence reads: CASRDYYSSYEQYF. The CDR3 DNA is TGTGCCAGCAGGGACTATTATAGCTCCTACGAGCAGTACTTC. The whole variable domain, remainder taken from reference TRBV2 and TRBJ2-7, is EPEVTQTPSHQVTQMGQEVILRCVPISNHLYFYWYRQILGQKVEFLVSFYNNEISEKSEIFDDQFSVERPDGSNFTLKIRSTKLEDSAMYFCASRDYYSSYEQYFGPGTRLTVT.